Presented here are 11 T cell receptor beta chains from one specimen sequenced in a study of persistence of HIV-infected CD4 T cells. The libraries were made with immunoSEQ version 4 in survey mode. Sequenced by immunoSEQ multiplex PCR; TCRdb stores in-frame clones only, minus some. This table holds tens of thousands of clones, 70% to 75% found once. Overlapping HIV-1 Gag 15-mer peptides at roughly 1 ug per peptide per mL were used. Memory cells lacking CD40L and CD69 with high CD45RO were sorted. The antigens of these receptors remain unknown. The source material was CD4+ T cells sorted from PBMCs after roughly 17-hour stimulation, sampled from a patient who received antiretroviral therapy. The source is an adult man with HIV who was CMV-seropositive.

V and J are TRBV5-4 and TRBJ2-3; 8 bases align to TRBD1. Looked up from germline, CDR1 is SGHNT and CDR2 is YYREEE (reference sequence). This CDR3 has 14 residues. Trimming cost V 1 base and J 5 bases; bases outside gene matches: 3. CDR3 sequence (DNA): TGTGCCAGCAGCTTGATACAGGGGGAAGATACGCAGTATTTT. Amino acid sequence: CASSLIQGEDTQYF.

This chain joins TRBV7-8 and TRBJ1-1, with a tentative D call TRBD1 (5 bases). Germline lookup yields CDR1 SGHVS and CDR2 FQNEAQ. The CDR3 length is 13 residues. Deletions cut 4 bases from V and 4 bases from J, with 10 bases between. The CDR3 here is CASSSQGGTEAFF. The CDR3 DNA is TGTGCCAGCAGCTCGCAGGGTGGCACTGAAGCTTTCTTT.

This clone was seen a few times. This chain uses TRBV19 with TRBJ1-1; TRBD1 matches 11 bases. J gave up 5 bases and V 5 bases, and 4 bases lay outside the gene matches. Germline loops: CDR1 LNHDA, CDR2 SQIVND (reference sequence). There are 14 residues in the CDR3. The CDR3 here is CASSWTGGETEAFF. CDR3 nucleotide sequence: TGTGCCAGTAGTTGGACAGGGGGCGAAACTGAAGCTTTCTTT.

This sequence joins TRBV6-1 and TRBJ1-1; TRBD1 agrees at 11 bases. The V and J ends lost 0 bases and 7 bases, in that order; junction bases with no gene match: 4. Per germline, CDR1 MNHNS and CDR2 SASEGT. There are 15 residues in the CDR3. As DNA, the CDR3 is TGTGCCAGCAGTGAAGCGGGACAGGGGGGGCGTGAAGCTTTCTTT. Its protein product is CASSEAGQGGREAFF.

The V gene is TRBV14, the J gene TRBJ2-7; the D is unclear. CDR3 size: 13 residues. Germline lookup yields CDR1 SGHDN and CDR2 FVKESK. The V gene lost 4 bases and the J gene lost 3 bases, with 10 bases spanning the gap. The CDR3 region is CASSLLPHYEQYF. The DNA for the CDR3 is TGTGCCAGCAGCCTCTTACCTCACTACGAGCAGTACTTC.

The chain uses TRBV19 and TRBJ2-3; D possibly matches TRBD1 or TRBD2 (5 bases each). Germline loops: CDR1 LNHDA, CDR2 SQIVND (reference sequence). The CDR3 spans 15 residues. The V end lost 0 bases, the J end lost 3 bases, and 10 bases lay between the germline ends. The CDR3 region has the DNA TGTGCCAGTAGTATAGATCGGGGACGGACAGATACGCAGTATTTT. Its translation: CASSIDRGRTDTQYF.

This clone was counted a few times. The chain is built from TRBV28 and TRBJ2-7, with a tentative D call TRBD1 (6 bases). Trimming cost V 4 bases and J 1 base, with 8 bases left between them. Germline V CDR1 and CDR2: MDHEN, SYDVKM. This CDR3 contains 13 residues. This chain's CDR3 is CASSYRVSYEQYF. CDR3 DNA: TGTGCCAGCAGTTACAGGGTATCCTACGAGCAGTACTTC.

The rearrangement joins TRBV5-6 to TRBJ2-7, with TRBD1 as a possible D gene (6 bases). The CDR3 is 14 residues long. V was cut by 6 bases and J by 2 bases, with 15 bases left in between. CDR1 and CDR2 from the germline V gene are SGHDT and YYEEEE. CDR3 in DNA: TGTGCCAGCACCTCCTGGACAGCCCCCTACGAGCAGTACTTC. This sequence encodes CASTSWTAPYEQYF. The whole variable domain, filled in from reference TRBV5-6 and TRBJ2-7, reads DAGVTQSPTHLIKTRGQQVTLRCSPKSGHDTVSWYQQALGQGPQFIFQYYEEEERQRGNFPDRFSGHQFPNYSSELNVNALLLGDSALYLCASTSWTAPYEQYFGPGTRLTVT.

This clone has more than one count but fewer than ten. The rearrangement uses TRBV24-1 and TRBJ1-2; TRBD1 aligns across 7 bases. This CDR3 region has 13 residues. V dropped 3 bases and J dropped 8; count of bases not matched to a gene: 5. Germline CDR1 is KGHDR and CDR2 is SFDVKD. The CDR3 sequence: CATSDRQGWGYTF. DNA of the CDR3: TGTGCCACCAGTGATCGACAGGGTTGGGGCTACACCTTC.

This clone was seen more than once but under ten times. The chain employs TRBV2 and TRBJ2-2, with 8 bases fitting TRBD1. CDR3 length equals 15 residues. Germline-derived CDR1 and CDR2 are SNHLY and FYNNEI. Unmatched junction bases numbered 8, after V lost 7 bases and J lost 4 bases. CDR3 sequence reads: CASTVLQGATGELFF. The CDR3 nucleotides read TGTGCCAGCACGGTACTCCAGGGGGCCACCGGGGAGCTGTTTTTT. The complete variable domain, with remaining parts taken from reference TRBV2 and TRBJ2-2, reads EPEVTQTPSHQVTQMGQEVILRCVPISNHLYFYWYRQILGQKVEFLVSFYNNEISEKSEIFDDQFSVERPDGSNFTLKIRSTKLEDSAMYFCASTVLQGATGELFFGEGSRLTVL.

The chain uses TRBV4-1 and TRBJ1-5; D gene unclear. There are 16 residues in the CDR3. V gave up 2 bases and J gave up 11 bases, with 22 bases separating them. Germline lookup yields CDR1 MGHRA and CDR2 YSYEKL. CDR3 in amino acids: CASSQYNEGSIRAQHF. CDR3 sequence (DNA): TGCGCCAGCAGCCAATATAACGAGGGATCAATTAGGGCCCAGCATTTT.